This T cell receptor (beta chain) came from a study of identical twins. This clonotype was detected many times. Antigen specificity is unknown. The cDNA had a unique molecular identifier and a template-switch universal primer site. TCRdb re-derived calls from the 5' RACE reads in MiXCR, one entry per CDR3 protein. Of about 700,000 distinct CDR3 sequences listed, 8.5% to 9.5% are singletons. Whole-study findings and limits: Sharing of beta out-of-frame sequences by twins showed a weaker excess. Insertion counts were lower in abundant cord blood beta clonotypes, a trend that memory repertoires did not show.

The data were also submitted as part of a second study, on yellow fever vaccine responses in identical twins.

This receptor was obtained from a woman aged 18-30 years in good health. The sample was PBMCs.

The chain's CDR3 is CASSQDGGTSGSRSTDTQYF. CDR3 in DNA: TGCGCCAGCAGCCAAGACGGTGGGACTAGCGGGAGCCGGAGCACAGATACGCAGTATTTT. The chain combines TRBV4-3 with TRBJ2-3, with TRBD2 matching 14 bases. Germline values: CDR1 LGHNA, CDR2 YSLEER. J lost 0 bases, V lost 0 bases, and 8 bases had no gene match. This CDR3 is built from 20 residues.